The 5 T cell receptor beta chains in this list originate from one sample, sequenced in a study of T cells in localized non-small cell lung cancer. Assay: immunoSEQ multiplex PCR; the TCRdb copy retains only in-frame clones and omits some. The table lists 35,000 to 40,000 clones, approximately 83% of them singletons. The material sequenced was peripheral blood, taken before any cancer treatment. The receptors were sampled from a man between 35 and 75 years old with stage I lung adenocarcinoma.

The chain uses TRBV27 and TRBJ2-7; a weak D match, TRBD1 (6 bases). Germline values: CDR1 MNHEY, CDR2 SMNVEV (reference sequence). The germline V and J ends were trimmed by 5 bases and 3 bases, with 14 bases remaining between them. The CDR3 is made up of 14 amino acids. The CDR3 DNA sequence: TGTGCCAGCAGTGCAGGGGCTGGTTTCTACGAGCAGTACTTC. This encodes CASSAGAGFYEQYF.

The chain links TRBV7-2 to TRBJ2-2; D is undetermined. From germline, CDR1 is SGHTA and CDR2 FQGNSA. The CDR3 sequence is 15 residues long. Trimming left V 5 bases short and J 2 bases short, with 12 bases between. CDR3 DNA: TGTGCCAGCAGCCGATCTATCAAAAACACCGGGGAGCTGTTTTTT. Translation: CASSRSIKNTGELFF.

The chain couples TRBV28 to TRBJ1-3; tentative D call: TRBD1 (6 bases). The CDR3 has 16 residues. In germline, CDR1 is MDHEN, CDR2 SYDVKM. Trimming pared 3 bases from V and 0 bases from J, leaving 12 bases between. Written as DNA, the CDR3 is TGTGCCAGCAGTTTTCCGGGACATCCCTCTGGAAACACCATATATTTT. Protein product: CASSFPGHPSGNTIYF.

This clone is medium-sized. The V and J genes are TRBV9 and TRBJ2-3; D is ambiguous. The CDR3 has 14 residues. Germline lookup yields CDR1 SGDLS and CDR2 YYNGEE. V lost 0 bases to trimming and J lost 6 bases, with 11 bases between them. CDR3 nucleotide sequence: TGTGCCAGCAGCGTAGGAGGTAGTTTGGATACGCAGTATTTT. Translated, it gives CASSVGGSLDTQYF.

This clone is a singleton in its sample. The V and J genes are TRBV7-9 and TRBJ1-1, with a possible D match to TRBD1 (5 bases). Trimming took off 1 base at V and 3 bases at J, with 6 bases between the two ends. CDR1 SEHNR and CDR2 FQNEAQ come from the germline V gene (reference sequence). The CDR3 is made up of 13 amino acids. The CDR3 DNA is TGTGCCAGCAGCTTAGGGGACCACACTGAAGCTTTCTTT. Translating it yields CASSLGDHTEAFF.